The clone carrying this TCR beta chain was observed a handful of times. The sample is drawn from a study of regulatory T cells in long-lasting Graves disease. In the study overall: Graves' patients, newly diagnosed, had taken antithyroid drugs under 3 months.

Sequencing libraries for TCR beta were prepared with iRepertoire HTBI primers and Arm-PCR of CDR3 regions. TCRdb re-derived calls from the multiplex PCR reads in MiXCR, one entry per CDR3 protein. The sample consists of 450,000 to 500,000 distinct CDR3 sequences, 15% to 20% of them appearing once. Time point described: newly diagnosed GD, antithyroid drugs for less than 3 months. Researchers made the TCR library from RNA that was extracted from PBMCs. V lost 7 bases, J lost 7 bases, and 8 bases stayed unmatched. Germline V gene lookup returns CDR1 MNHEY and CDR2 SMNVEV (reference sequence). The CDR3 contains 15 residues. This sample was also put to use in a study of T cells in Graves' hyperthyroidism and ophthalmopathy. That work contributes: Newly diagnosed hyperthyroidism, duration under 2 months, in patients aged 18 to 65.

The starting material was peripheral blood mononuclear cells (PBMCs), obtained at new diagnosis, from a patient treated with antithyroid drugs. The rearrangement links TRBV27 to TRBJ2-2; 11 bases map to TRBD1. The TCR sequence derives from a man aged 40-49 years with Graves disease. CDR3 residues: CASKTRTGGGGELFF. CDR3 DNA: TGTGCCAGCAAGACCCGGACAGGGGGCGGCGGGGAGCTGTTTTTT.